The 22 T cell receptor beta chains below were found in one sample sequenced in a study of regulatory T cells in long-lasting Graves disease. The time point denotes: newly diagnosed GD, antithyroid drugs for less than 3 months. The TCR library used RNA extracted from PBMCs. Building the TCR beta libraries relied on iRepertoire HTBI primers, and CDR3 regions underwent Arm-PCR. TCRdb itself ran the multiplex PCR reads through MiXCR, one entry per CDR3 protein. Found here are some 240,000 distinct CDR3 sequences, roughly 20% of them singletons; the top ten hold over 9.5%. The sample was also linked to a second study, of T cells in Graves' hyperthyroidism and ophthalmopathy.

Sequenced here: peripheral blood mononuclear cells (PBMCs), sampled at new diagnosis, from a patient treated with antithyroid drugs. The receptors derive from a woman aged 25 to 45 with Graves disease.

This clonotype appeared many times. V is TRBV20-1 and J is TRBJ1-3; D uncertain. CDR3 length: 16 residues. The V gene's germline CDR1 is DFQATT and CDR2 SNEGSKA (reference sequence). The ends were cut back, 0 bases at V and 3 bases at J, with 15 bases in the middle. Here the CDR3 reads CSARDLAFSRGNTIYF. In nucleotides, the CDR3 is TGCAGTGCTAGAGATCTGGCATTTTCCCGTGGAAACACCATATATTTT.

This clonotype was observed at least ten times. The chain uses TRBV6-1 and TRBJ2-2; D is uncertain. CDR1 and CDR2 from the germline V gene are MNHNS and SASEGT. V gave up 5 bases and J gave up 5 bases, with 3 bases separating them. The CDR3 contains 11 residues. The DNA for the CDR3 is TGTGCCAGCAGTCCAACCGGGGAGCTGTTTTTT. Translating it yields CASSPTGELFF.

The table lists this clonotype with many counts. The chain joins TRBV27 to TRBJ2-3; 7 bases align to TRBD2. CDR1 and CDR2 (germline): MNHEY, SMNVEV (reference sequence). Trimming cost V 5 bases and J 4 bases; bases outside gene matches: 15. The CDR3 totals 17 residues. CDR3: CASSTHRGDNGADTQYF. CDR3 sequence (DNA): TGTGCCAGCAGTACCCATCGGGGGGATAACGGGGCAGATACGCAGTATTTT.

At least ten counts were recorded for this clonotype. The J gene is TRBJ1-3, the V gene TRBV28, with no clear D. CDR3 length: 14 amino acids. Per germline, CDR1 MDHEN and CDR2 SYDVKM. Trimming stripped 5 bases from V and 1 base from J, with 9 bases between. The DNA of the CDR3 is TGTGCCAGCAGTCCTACATATTCTGGAAACACCATATATTTT. It codes for CASSPTYSGNTIYF.

This chain links TRBV6-1 with TRBJ2-3; the match to TRBD2 covers 12 bases. This CDR3 has 17 residues. Germline trimming cut 1 base from V and 2 bases from J; bases unmatched to any gene: 4. Germline CDR1 and CDR2: MNHNS and SASEGT. The CDR3 region has the DNA TGTGCCAGCAGTGAAGAGCTAGCGGGAGGGCCCACAGATACGCAGTATTTT. Its translation is CASSEELAGGPTDTQYF.

Ten or more counts support this clonotype. V is TRBV6-2 or TRBV6-3 and J is TRBJ2-3, with a possible D match to TRBD1 (6 bases). Deletions cut 6 bases from V and 5 bases from J, with 9 bases between. CDR3 length: 12 amino acids. The germline CDR1 and CDR2 sequences are MNHEY and SVGEGT. Here the CDR3 reads CASRDSLDTQYF. CDR3 bases: TGTGCCAGCAGGGACAGTTTAGATACGCAGTATTTT.

This clonotype was seen many times. The rearrangement links TRBV9 to TRBJ1-2, with 7 bases aligning to TRBD1. Trimming removed 4 bases from V and 4 bases from J; junction bases left unmatched: 4. Per the germline V gene, CDR1 is SGDLS and CDR2 is YYNGEE. The CDR3 spans 13 residues. This CDR3 reads CASSMTGLYGYTF. In DNA form, the CDR3 reads TGTGCCAGCAGCATGACAGGGCTCTATGGCTACACCTTC.

In this sample, this clonotype turned up many times. This chain uses TRBV10-1 with TRBJ1-4, with 7 bases that match TRBD1. With V trimmed by 6 bases and J by 6 bases, 1 base remained unmatched. This CDR3 region has 12 residues. Germline V gene sequence: CDR1 WNHNN, CDR2 SYGVQD (reference sequence). CDR3 in DNA: TGCGCCAGCAGCGGACAGGATGAAAAACTGTTTTTT. The encoded protein is CASSGQDEKLFF.

This clonotype came up a few times. As DNA, the CDR3 is TGTGCCAGCTCACCTCGACAGGGTAATAATTCACCCCTCCACTTT. Amino acids: CASSPRQGNNSPLHF. The chain links TRBV18 to TRBJ1-6, with TRBD1 matching over 7 bases. Per germline, CDR1 KGHSH and CDR2 LQKENI. The CDR3 contains 15 residues. With V trimmed by 3 bases and J by 5 bases, 4 bases remained unmatched. Looking up the rest from reference TRBV18 and TRBJ1-6 gives the full variable domain: NAGVMQNPRHLVRRRGQEARLRCSPMKGHSHVYWYRQLPEEGLKFMVYLQKENIIDESGMPKERFSAEFPKEGPSILRIQQVVRGDSAAYFCASSPRQGNNSPLHFGNGTRLTVT.

This clonotype was recorded many times. This chain joins TRBV27 and TRBJ2-7; 7 bases line up with TRBD2. The CDR3 is made up of 15 amino acids. CDR1 is MNHEY, CDR2 SMNVEV, per germline (reference sequence). Trimming cost V 5 bases and J 1 base; bases outside gene matches: 8. CDR3 region: CASSRQRDTSYEQYF. The CDR3 nucleotides read TGTGCCAGCAGTCGGCAGCGGGATACTTCCTACGAGCAGTACTTC.

This clonotype was detected many times. The chain recombines TRBV27 with TRBJ1-2, with 7 bases fitting TRBD1. Trimming at V came to 0 bases and at J to 5 bases, leaving 9 bases not matched to a gene. Germline CDR1 reads MNHEY; CDR2 reads SMNVEV (reference sequence). This CDR3 comprises 16 residues. CDR3 coding DNA: TGTGCCAGCAGTTTATCCTGGGACGGGACAGCTTATGGCTACACCTTC. Translating gives CASSLSWDGTAYGYTF.

This clonotype was recorded many times. The V call is TRBV6-2 or TRBV6-3, the J call TRBJ1-6; tentative D call: TRBD1 (6 bases). The CDR3 has 17 residues. From germline, CDR1 is MNHEY and CDR2 SVGEGT. Trimming took 5 bases from V and 7 from J, leaving 21 bases between them. This CDR3 reads CASSRAGEWRMNSPLHF. The DNA of the CDR3 is TGTGCCAGCAGTAGGGCAGGGGAATGGAGGATGAATTCACCCCTCCACTTT.

As concerns this clonotype: This clone may be a read error of a much larger clone one base away. Lacking the conserved final phenylalanine or tryptophan, this CDR3 likely reflects a read error. The chain employs TRBV7-8 and TRBJ2-1; TRBD2 agrees at 9 bases. The CDR3 has 15 amino acids. The trim removed 1 base at V and 9 bases at J, leaving 7 bases unmatched. CDR1 is SGHVS, CDR2 FQNEAQ, per germline. The CDR3 coding sequence is TGTGCCAGCAGCTTAGGGGGGCTAGCGGGAATTGAGCAGTTCCTC. This gives the protein CASSLGGLAGIEQFL.

This chain joins TRBV10-3 and TRBJ1-1; no clear D. CDR1 ENHRY and CDR2 SYGVKD come from the germline V gene. This CDR3 has 13 amino acids. Between the trimmed V and J ends, which lost 7 bases and 5 bases, there was a span of 14 bases. The CDR3: CAINRGGETEAFF. The CDR3 DNA is TGTGCCATCAATAGAGGTGGGGAGACTGAAGCTTTCTTT.

This clonotype appeared many times. The chain links TRBV28 to TRBJ2-7, with 12 nucleotides matching TRBD2. This CDR3 comprises 14 residues. With 6 bases clipped from V and 3 bases from J, the junction kept 3 bases outside the gene matches. The germline gives CDR1 MDHEN, CDR2 SYDVKM. The CDR3 sequence is CASSRLAGDYEQYF. The CDR3, as DNA: TGTGCCAGCAGCCGACTAGCGGGAGACTACGAGCAGTACTTC.

There are many counts of this clonotype. This rearrangement joins TRBV19 to TRBJ1-1, with D maybe TRBD1 (6 bases). The germline gives CDR1 LNHDA, CDR2 SQIVND (reference sequence). The germline V and J ends were trimmed by 7 bases and 4 bases, with 13 bases remaining between them. The CDR3 is made up of 13 amino acids. As DNA, the CDR3 is TGTGCCAGTACCAAAGGAGGGGGCACTGAAGCTTTCTTT. Translation: CASTKGGGTEAFF. Supplemented by reference TRBV19 and TRBJ1-1, the full variable domain reads DGGITQSPKYLFRKEGQNVTLSCEQNLNHDAMYWYRQDPGQGLRLIYYSQIVNDFQKGDIAEGYSVSREKKESFPLTVTSAQKNPTAFYLCASTKGGGTEAFFGQGTRLTVV.

There are a few counts of this clonotype. Since a much larger clone is just one base distant, this may be a read error. The rearrangement joins TRBV5-1 to TRBJ2-5; the match to TRBD2 covers 7 bases. Judging by the DNA end, TRBJ2-1 fits better; the J call may be wrong. In germline, CDR1 is SGHRS, CDR2 YFSETQ. There are 15 residues in the CDR3. The CDR3 region has the DNA TGCGCCAGCAGCTTCGCCGCGGGAGTAAACGATGAGCAGTTCTTC. Translating gives CASSFAAGVNDEQFF.

Note on this clonotype: Its ends do not fully match the called genes, so a read error is possible. The V gene is TRBV10-2, the J gene TRBJ1-4, with D possibly matching TRBD1 (6 bases). CDR3 size: 13 residues. CDR1 is WSHSY, CDR2 SAAADI, per germline. CDR3 sequence reads: CASREGGNENLCF. DNA of the CDR3: TGCGCCAGCAGAGAGGGGGGGAATGAAAATCTGTGTTTT.

This clonotype came up many times. This rearrangement joins TRBV28 to TRBJ2-1; 14 positions match TRBD2. Losses at the gene ends were 8 bases for V and 0 bases for J; bases not matched to a gene: 9. The CDR3 is made up of 18 amino acids. Germline CDR1 and CDR2: MDHEN and SYDVKM. The CDR3 sequence: CASGRLAGGGSSYNEQFF. CDR3 nucleotides: TGTGCCAGCGGCCGACTAGCGGGAGGGGGCAGCTCCTACAATGAGCAGTTCTTC.

CDR3 sequence (DNA): TGCGCCAGCCGAGGGGGCGCAAGCACAGATACGCAGTATTTT. Translating it yields CASRGGASTDTQYF. The rearrangement joins TRBV10-2 to TRBJ2-3; 7 nucleotides match TRBD1. The CDR3 runs 14 residues. CDR1 and CDR2 from the germline V gene are WSHSY and SAAADI. The J segment lost 0 bases and the V segment lost 8 bases, leaving 5 bases of the junction unmatched.

This clonotype was counted ten times or more. The V and J genes are TRBV2 and TRBJ2-7, with D hard to call. The CDR3 extends over 12 amino acids. Trimming cost V 6 bases and J 0 bases, with 6 bases left between them. Per the germline V gene, CDR1 is SNHLY and CDR2 is FYNNEI. The CDR3, as DNA: TGTGCCAGCAGAGGGTTCTCCTACGAGCAGTACTTC. This encodes CASRGFSYEQYF.

This clonotype was picked up one time. The rearrangement links TRBV12-3 or TRBV12-4 to TRBJ2-2; 7 bases line up with TRBD2. The ends lost 5 bases at V and 5 bases at J; junction bases unmatched: 8. The CDR3 contains 15 residues. The CDR3 DNA reads TGTGCCAGCAGTCTTGGGGGGGGTAGGACCGGGGAGCTGTTTTTT. Its protein product is CASSLGGGRTGELFF.